The 15 T cell receptor beta chains below were found in one sample sequenced in a study of T cell responses to AZD1222 COVID-19 vaccine. Only in-frame clones appear in the TCRdb table, and some are missing; sequencing was by immunoSEQ multiplex PCR. The sample lists 90,000 or so clones, around nine tenths occurring once. Sequencing used peripheral blood, obtained 28 days after the second AZD1222 dose. The receptors here all came from an adult who received the AZD1222 COVID-19 vaccine.

This clone was detected a few times. The chain has TRBV9 and TRBJ2-7; D is unclear. Germline lookup yields CDR1 SGDLS and CDR2 YYNGEE. The CDR3 contains 13 residues. The germline V and J ends were trimmed by 1 base and 0 bases, with 5 bases remaining between them. The CDR3 nucleotides read TGTGCCAGCAGCGTAAATCCCTCCTACGAGCAGTACTTC. Protein sequence: CASSVNPSYEQYF.

The CDR3 here is CASSGTGDYNYGYTF. The CDR3 DNA reads TGCGCCAGCAGCGGTACAGGGGACTATAACTATGGCTACACCTTC. V gene TRBV5-1 combines with J gene TRBJ1-2; 7 nucleotides line up with TRBD1. Per germline, CDR1 SGHRS and CDR2 YFSETQ. The CDR3 is made up of 15 amino acids. Germline trimming cut 4 bases from V and 1 base from J; bases unmatched to any gene: 7.

The chain uses TRBV5-1 and TRBJ2-5; a possible D gene is TRBD2 (6 bases). The CDR3 is made up of 17 amino acids. Trimming stripped 4 bases from V and 0 bases from J, with 19 bases between. Germline values: CDR1 SGHRS, CDR2 YFSETQ. The CDR3 nucleotides read TGCGCCAGCAGCACCCGACTAGAGGCGCAGTACCAAGAGACCCAGTACTTC. Protein product: CASSTRLEAQYQETQYF. Full variable domain (missing parts from reference TRBV5-1 and TRBJ2-5): KAGVTQTPRYLIKTRGQQVTLSCSPISGHRSVSWYQQTPGQGLQFLFEYFSETQRNKGNFPGRFSGRQFSNSRSEMNVSTLELGDSALYLCASSTRLEAQYQETQYFGPGTRLLVL.

V usage is TRBV6-5 and J usage is TRBJ1-3; D not resolved. Per germline, CDR1 MNHEY and CDR2 SVGAGI. Trimming removed 8 bases from V and 16 bases from J, with 18 bases in between. CDR3 size: 11 residues. The CDR3 is CASPSGFRLYF. CDR3 nucleotide sequence: TGTGCCAGCCCCTCCGGATTCAGGTTGTATTTT.

J is TRBJ1-6 and V is TRBV6-5; 10 bases agree with TRBD1. The CDR3 covers 15 residues. CDR1 and CDR2 (germline): MNHEY, SVGAGI. V shed 2 bases and J 8 bases; nucleotides not matched to a gene: 3. The CDR3 nucleotides read TGTGCCAGCAGTTACCACGGACAGGGGGATTCACCCCTCCACTTT. It specifies CASSYHGQGDSPLHF.

The V gene is TRBV5-1, the J gene TRBJ1-2; D unresolved. V dropped 7 bases and J dropped 0 bases, with 10 bases sitting between them. CDR1 and CDR2 from the germline V gene are SGHRS and YFSETQ. The length of the CDR3 is 13 residues. CDR3 amino acids: CASRQVTNYGYTF. The CDR3 nucleotides are TGCGCCAGCCGGCAGGTAACTAACTATGGCTACACCTTC.

This clone was picked up a small number of times. The chain is built from TRBV28 and TRBJ2-7; either TRBD1 or TRBD2 may supply D (7 bases each). CDR1 is MDHEN, CDR2 SYDVKM, per germline. The CDR3 runs 14 residues. Trimming shortened V by 11 bases and J by 6 bases, and 23 bases separated the two germline ends. Here the CDR3 reads CAESQGGPVGEQYF. In DNA, the CDR3 is TGTGCCGAGTCCCAGGGGGGGCCGGTGGGCGAGCAGTACTTC.

This chain uses TRBV4-1 with TRBJ1-4, with no clear D. This CDR3 spans 16 amino acids. CDR1 MGHRA and CDR2 YSYEKL come from the germline V gene. V was cut by 4 bases and J by 0 bases, with 12 bases left in between. The CDR3 coding sequence is TGCGCCAGCAGCCCACGATATGGGACAACTAATGAAAAACTGTTTTTT. It codes for CASSPRYGTTNEKLFF.

The CDR3, as DNA: TGTGCCAGCAGTGAATGGGGTATACATGGCTACACCTTC. It codes for CASSEWGIHGYTF. This chain links TRBV2 with TRBJ1-2; D gene uncertain. Deletions cut 2 bases from V and 6 bases from J, with 10 bases between. The V gene's germline CDR1 is SNHLY and CDR2 FYNNEI. The CDR3 covers 13 residues.

The chain joins TRBV5-5 to TRBJ2-7; 8 nucleotides line up with TRBD1. The CDR3 is 19 residues long. CDR1 and CDR2 from the germline V gene are SGHKS and YYEKEE (reference sequence). V trimming: 4 bases; J trimming: 1 base; junction bases outside the gene matches: 19. The CDR3 sequence is CASSLYPLGGTGGSYEQYV. For the CDR3, the DNA is TGTGCCAGCAGCCTTTATCCTTTAGGGGGAACAGGGGGATCCTACGAGCAGTACGTC.

The chain joins TRBV5-1 to TRBJ2-7; D possibly corresponds to TRBD2 (6 bases). The germline CDR1 and CDR2 sequences are SGHRS and YFSETQ. The CDR3 has 16 residues. V lost 2 bases and J lost 2, with 17 bases in between. CDR3 nucleotides: TGCGCCAGCAGCTTTAGCGGCCAGGGAGACCCCTACGAGCAGTACGTC. Encoded protein: CASSFSGQGDPYEQYV.

In its sample, this clone was seen a few times. The J gene is TRBJ1-3, the V gene TRBV6-4; D is ambiguous. Trimming left V 7 bases short and J 1 base short, with 14 bases between. Germline lookup yields CDR1 MRHNA and CDR2 SNTAGT. The CDR3 consists of 15 residues. The CDR3 region is CASTDWRGSGNTIYF. The CDR3 DNA reads as TGTGCCAGCACCGACTGGCGGGGATCTGGAAACACCATATATTTT.

The chain carries TRBV5-6 and TRBJ2-1, with D perhaps matching TRBD1 (5 bases). The germline V and J ends were trimmed by 1 base and 6 bases, with 14 bases remaining between them. CDR3 length equals 15 residues. Germline CDR1 and CDR2: SGHDT and YYEEEE. CDR3 in DNA: TGTGCCAGCAGCTTGTTCCCCTACAGGACCAATGAGCAGTTCTTC. This codes for CASSLFPYRTNEQFF. Combining the CDR3 with reference TRBV5-6 and TRBJ2-1 gives the whole variable domain DAGVTQSPTHLIKTRGQQVTLRCSPKSGHDTVSWYQQALGQGPQFIFQYYEEEERQRGNFPDRFSGHQFPNYSSELNVNALLLGDSALYLCASSLFPYRTNEQFFGPGTRLTVL.

The gene calls are TRBV7-8 and TRBJ2-3, with D maybe TRBD2 (6 bases). Trimming removed 8 bases at V and 2 bases at J, with 23 bases between. Per germline, CDR1 SGHVS and CDR2 FQNEAQ. The CDR3 is 17 residues long. CDR3 protein: CASLLEGRSFPTDTQYF. CDR3 coding DNA: TGTGCCAGCTTACTGGAGGGCAGGTCCTTCCCCACAGATACGCAGTATTTT.

The chain recombines TRBV7-2 with TRBJ1-1; D gene uncertain. Germline lookup yields CDR1 SGHTA and CDR2 FQGNSA. Trimming pared 2 bases from V and 6 bases from J, leaving 13 bases between. The CDR3 extends over 14 amino acids. CDR3 sequence (DNA): TGTGCCAGCAGCTTAATACGGGAACCGCCTGAAGCTTTCTTT. Residues: CASSLIREPPEAFF.